Below are 10 T cell receptor beta chains sequenced from a single sample in a study of CD8+ T cells in alopecia areata listed by TCRdb under 2018. Library method: the immunoSEQ multiplex PCR assay. To provide template for TCR sequencing, every sample had RNA extracted and reverse transcribed into cDNA. In its TCRdb copy, this immuneACCESS table keeps in-frame sequences only and misses some clones. Where compared with another copy, unresolved V genes explain less than half of these, and the others have no known cause. This sample has 150,000 to 160,000 clones in its table, and more than 45% of those were observed once. Jointly, the top ten make up 15% to 20% of the sample. The sample's time point label, decoded: baseline before oral tofacitinib. Specimen: CD8+ T cells sorted from blood, collected at week 0. These receptors originate from a human donor with alopecia areata.

The rearrangement links TRBV7-9 to TRBJ2-3; possibly TRBD2 for D (5 bases). The CDR3 length is 15 residues. V was trimmed by 5 bases and J by 2 bases, leaving 14 bases between them. Per germline, CDR1 SEHNR and CDR2 FQNEAQ (reference sequence). CDR3: CASSIPDLNTDTQYF. In nucleotides, the CDR3 is TGTGCCAGCAGCATCCCGGACTTAAACACAGATACGCAGTATTTT.

CDR3 amino acids: CASSAGTNYGYTF. In nucleotides, the CDR3 is TGTGCCAGCAGCGCCGGGACTAACTATGGCTACACCTTC. The chain recombines TRBV13 with TRBJ1-2; no reliable D call. The V gene's germline CDR1 is PRHDT and CDR2 FYEKMQ (reference sequence). This CDR3 is 13 amino acids long. V lost 5 bases to trimming and J lost 0 bases, with 7 bases between them.

The chain joins TRBV4-3 to TRBJ2-7; D gene unclear. Between the trimmed V and J ends, which lost 0 bases and 7 bases, there was a span of 10 bases. The V gene's germline CDR1 is LGHNA and CDR2 YSLEER. This CDR3 contains 13 residues. The CDR3 DNA reads as TGCGCCAGCAGCCAAGACTACCTTTCAGAGCAGTACTTC. Translating it yields CASSQDYLSEQYF.

The chain is built from TRBV19 and TRBJ2-5, with no clear D. The V gene lost 4 bases and the J gene lost 3 bases, with 9 bases spanning the gap. The CDR3 consists of 13 residues. Germline V gene lookup returns CDR1 LNHDA and CDR2 SQIVND (reference sequence). The CDR3 DNA reads TGTGCCAGTAGTACGGACGGAGAAGAGACCCAGTACTTC. Its protein is CASSTDGEETQYF.

The CDR3 sequence: CSAQTGGGGYTF. The CDR3 DNA is TGCAGCGCCCAGACAGGGGGAGGGGGCTACACCTTC. The chain links TRBV29-1 to TRBJ1-2; 9 bases fit TRBD1. Germline CDR1 reads SQVTM; CDR2 reads ANQGSEA. This CDR3 comprises 12 residues. V was pared by 7 bases and J by 8 bases, with 8 bases of the junction left unmatched.

This sequence joins TRBV4-1 and TRBJ1-2, with a weak D call TRBD1 (6 bases). Germline CDR1 is MGHRA and CDR2 is YSYEKL. The CDR3 has 18 residues. Deletions cut 1 base from V and 6 bases from J, with 24 bases between. CDR3 nucleotides: TGCGCCAGCAGCCAAGGCCCCATCCACGACAGGTCGGAACATGGCTACACCTTC. Amino acid sequence: CASSQGPIHDRSEHGYTF.

The chain's CDR3 is CSVLSGNTIYF. CDR3 bases: TGCAGCGTTCTAAGTGGAAACACCATATATTTT. The chain is built from TRBV29-1 and TRBJ1-3; D ambiguous. Looked up from germline, CDR1 is SQVTM and CDR2 is ANQGSEA. The V gene lost 5 bases and the J gene lost 3 bases, with 5 bases spanning the gap. The CDR3 spans 11 residues.

The chain uses TRBV2 and TRBJ2-1; TRBD2 is a possible D gene (5 bases). The V end lost 5 bases, the J end lost 2 bases, and 13 bases lay between the germline ends. The CDR3 is made up of 15 amino acids. In germline, CDR1 is SNHLY, CDR2 FYNNEI. CDR3 residues: CASSWELTTYNEQFF. In DNA form, the CDR3 reads TGTGCCAGCAGTTGGGAGCTCACGACCTACAATGAGCAGTTCTTC. Filled out from reference TRBV2 and TRBJ2-1, the complete variable domain reads EPEVTQTPSHQVTQMGQEVILRCVPISNHLYFYWYRQILGQKVEFLVSFYNNEISEKSEIFDDQFSVERPDGSNFTLKIRSTKLEDSAMYFCASSWELTTYNEQFFGPGTRLTVL.

This chain joins TRBV7-8 and TRBJ2-5, with 11 bases aligning to TRBD2. The CDR3 is 14 residues long. The germline CDR1 and CDR2 sequences are SGHVS and FQNEAQ. Unmatched junction bases numbered 4, after V lost 3 bases and J lost 7 bases. CDR3 nucleotide sequence: TGTGCCAGCAGCTTTAGCGGGGGGGAGGGGACCCAGTACTTC. Translating gives CASSFSGGEGTQYF.

The V gene is TRBV5-1, the J gene TRBJ2-7; 9 bases align to TRBD2. V was clipped by 1 base and J by 2 bases; unmatched bases: 4. CDR1 and CDR2 from the germline V gene are SGHRS and YFSETQ. This CDR3 comprises 15 residues. CDR3 protein: CASSLISGGTYEQYF. The CDR3 DNA is TGCGCCAGCAGCTTGATAAGCGGGGGGACCTACGAGCAGTACTTC.